Below, 12 T cell receptor beta chains from the same sample are listed, as sequenced in a study of blood T cell repertoires in COVID-19. The assay was immunoSEQ multiplex PCR, and TCRdb's table has in-frame clones only and misses some. Counted here are 150,000 to 250,000 clones, 82% occurring once; the ten biggest clones make up about an eighth. Material for sequencing was PBMCs or T cells enriched from blood (not recorded which). The receptor source for this set is a middle-aged man who had recovered from COVID-19.

The V call is TRBV5-1, the J call TRBJ2-1; D might be TRBD1 (5 bases). Germline V lookup: CDR1 SGHRS, CDR2 YFSETQ. Trimming removed 4 bases at V and 7 bases at J, with 12 bases between. The CDR3 totals 13 residues. CDR3 region: CASSPVAGNEQFF. The CDR3 DNA sequence: TGCGCCAGCAGCCCGGTTGCAGGGAATGAGCAGTTCTTC. The full variable domain, its missing parts supplied by reference TRBV5-1 and TRBJ2-1, is KAGVTQTPRYLIKTRGQQVTLSCSPISGHRSVSWYQQTPGQGLQFLFEYFSETQRNKGNFPGRFSGRQFSNSRSEMNVSTLELGDSALYLCASSPVAGNEQFFGPGTRLTVL.

CDR3 DNA sequence: TGCAGCGTTGGGCGTAGCGGGAGTGCAGATACGCAGTATTTT. Translating gives CSVGRSGSADTQYF. The gene calls are TRBV29-1 and TRBJ2-3, with TRBD2 identical over 9 bases. Germline assignment: CDR1 SQVTM and CDR2 ANQGSEA. After removal of 4 bases from V and 4 bases from J, the junction contained 6 bases not matched to a gene. The CDR3 is made up of 14 amino acids.

This chain links TRBV11-2 with TRBJ2-6; D is perhaps TRBD1 (6 bases). Germline CDR1 is SGHAT and CDR2 is FQNNGV. This CDR3 spans 16 amino acids. Trimming pared 6 bases from V and 3 bases from J, leaving 15 bases between. In DNA form, the CDR3 reads TGTGCCAGCAGTCCTGTCAGGGGCTTTGGGGCCAACGTCCTGACTTTC. As protein: CASSPVRGFGANVLTF.

V and J are TRBV27 and TRBJ2-5; 15 nucleotides match TRBD2. Germline assignment: CDR1 MNHEY and CDR2 SMNVEV (reference sequence). The CDR3 consists of 15 residues. Trimming took 4 bases from V and 6 from J; bases not matched to a gene: 3. Here the CDR3 reads CASSSGTSGRKTQYF. In DNA, the CDR3 is TGTGCCAGCAGTTCCGGGACTAGCGGGAGGAAGACCCAGTACTTC.

This chain links TRBV6-5 with TRBJ2-7; 9 bases match TRBD1. The junction had 3 bases not matched to a gene; V was cut back by 4 bases and J by 2 bases. The germline gives CDR1 MNHEY, CDR2 SVGAGI. The CDR3 extends over 14 amino acids. The CDR3 spells CASSSDRGPYEQYF. As DNA, the CDR3 is TGTGCCAGCAGTTCGGACAGGGGCCCCTACGAGCAGTACTTC.

The chain employs TRBV7-8 and TRBJ2-3; D may be TRBD2 (5 bases). The CDR3 loop spans 16 amino acids. In germline, CDR1 is SGHVS, CDR2 FQNEAQ. Deletions cut 5 bases from V and 1 base from J, with 16 bases between. CDR3 in amino acids: CASSAGADGGTDTQYF. The DNA for the CDR3 is TGTGCCAGCAGCGCCGGAGCGGATGGGGGCACAGATACGCAGTATTTT.

This rearrangement joins TRBV2 to TRBJ2-2; 13 positions match TRBD2. The CDR3 consists of 15 residues. Germline V gene data show CDR1 as SNHLY and CDR2 as FYNNEI. Trimming took 7 bases from V and 4 from J; bases not matched to a gene: 3. CDR3 region: CASTRTSGGTGELFF. The CDR3 DNA follows: TGTGCCAGCACTAGGACTAGCGGGGGCACCGGGGAGCTGTTTTTT.

The V and J genes are TRBV13 and TRBJ1-5; a weak D match, TRBD1 (6 bases). Germline CDR1 PRHDT, CDR2 FYEKMQ (reference sequence). Trimming stripped 0 bases from V and 8 bases from J, with 11 bases between. The CDR3 extends over 14 amino acids. The CDR3, as DNA: TGTGCCAGCAGCTTAGGGCAGGGGCTGGAGCCCCAGCATTTT. It translates to CASSLGQGLEPQHF.

This clone appeared a few times. The CDR3 DNA follows: TGCGCCAGCAGCCAAGAAGCCGGGACTGGGGATGGCTACACCTTC. Amino acids: CASSQEAGTGDGYTF. The chain joins TRBV4-3 to TRBJ1-2; a possible D gene is TRBD1 (5 bases). Germline CDR1 reads LGHNA; CDR2 reads YSLEER. The V and J ends lost 0 bases and 6 bases respectively, with 14 bases between them. The CDR3 has 15 residues.

The chain has TRBV7-2 and TRBJ1-3; TRBD1 aligns across 9 bases. CDR3 size: 17 residues. The V gene's germline CDR1 is SGHTA and CDR2 FQGNSA. With V trimmed by 4 bases and J by 3 bases, 10 bases remained unmatched. CDR3 DNA: TGTGCCAGCAGCTCACGGGTGGGGGGACAGGGTGGAAACACCATATATTTT. It specifies CASSSRVGGQGGNTIYF. The full variable domain, in which reference TRBV7-2 and TRBJ1-3 provide the parts outside the CDR3, is GAGVSQSPSNKVTEKGKDVELRCDPISGHTALYWYRQSLGQGLEFLIYFQGNSAPDKSGLPSDRFSAERTGGSVSTLTIQRTQQEDSAVYLCASSSRVGGQGGNTIYFGEGSWLTVV.

This clone was counted between two and nine times. The chain has TRBV27 and TRBJ2-7; 12 positions agree with TRBD2. Trimming cost V 5 bases and J 6 bases; bases outside gene matches: 2. Germline CDR1 MNHEY, CDR2 SMNVEV (reference sequence). This CDR3 region has 13 residues. The CDR3 nucleotides are TGTGCCAGCAGTCCGGGACTAGCGGGCGAGCAGTACGTC. Translation gives CASSPGLAGEQYV.

The gene calls are TRBV6-5 and TRBJ2-7; TRBD1 is a possible D gene (6 bases). Trimming left V 6 bases short and J 5 bases short, with 14 bases between. Germline V gene data show CDR1 as MNHEY and CDR2 as SVGAGI. This CDR3 has 13 amino acids. The CDR3 sequence: CASRIQGLHEQYV. In nucleotides, the CDR3 is TGTGCCAGCAGGATACAGGGTTTACACGAGCAGTACGTC.